The entry below describes one TCR beta chain. Its antigen is currently unknown. These data are taken from a study of T-cell reconstitution after alpha-beta-depleted transplantation in children. Findings and limits, study-wide: Day-60 TCRbeta diversity that was high in some patients was derived from surviving recipient T cells and thymic progenitors. Where alpha-beta T cells came from about two months after transplant was reportedly several hundred expanded graft clones. Newly produced T cells mostly accounted for T-cell counts and diversity one year post-transplant.

This CDR3 has 17 residues. CDR1 is DFQATT, CDR2 SNEGSKA, per germline (reference sequence). Trimming pared 5 bases from V and 4 bases from J, leaving 27 bases between. Unique molecular identifiers were built into the TCRbeta library. In TCRdb, the PCR reads were re-called with MiXCR into one record per CDR3 protein. The profile covers approximately 230,000 distinct CDR3 sequences, with about 25% appearing a single time and roughly 2.6% taken by the ten largest. The receptor comes from a girl aged 2 to 10 with Fanconi anemia, due to receive a stem cell transplant. The sample consisted of PBMCs, taken before TCRalphabeta/CD19-depleted stem cell transplant. The chain uses TRBV20-1 and TRBJ2-7, with D possibly TRBD1 on 6 matching bases. CDR3 in amino acids: CSAAQTFRTVSNYEQYF. The CDR3 coding sequence is TGCAGTGCTGCCCAGACTTTCAGGACAGTCTCAAATTACGAGCAGTACTTC.